Listed here are 5 T cell receptor beta chains from one sample, sequenced in a study of cytotoxic CD8 clonotypes in ibrutinib-treated CLL. Repertoires were generated with immunoSEQ multiplex PCR, while TCRdb's copy carries only in-frame clones and drops some. The sample includes roughly 190,000 clones, around 72% seen only once; the top ten take under 15%. This specimen was PBMCs, taken after 24 months of ibrutinib treatment. These receptors all stem from a human donor with chronic lymphocytic leukemia.

This clone was counted only a few times. This sequence joins TRBV7-8 and TRBJ2-1, with 10 bases matching TRBD2. Unmatched junction bases numbered 5, after V lost 5 bases and J lost 4 bases. Germline V gene data show CDR1 as SGHVS and CDR2 as FQNEAQ. The CDR3 loop spans 15 amino acids. This CDR3 reads CASSVGLAEYNEQFF. CDR3 coding DNA: TGTGCCAGCAGCGTCGGACTAGCGGAGTACAATGAGCAGTTCTTC.

This sequence joins TRBV4-3 and TRBJ1-1; D ambiguous. There are 14 residues in the CDR3. V lost 1 base and J 4 bases, leaving 10 bases between the germline ends. Looked up from germline, CDR1 is LGHNA and CDR2 is YSLEER. The CDR3 is CASSQGRASTEAFF. As DNA, the CDR3 is TGCGCCAGCAGCCAAGGTCGGGCAAGCACTGAAGCTTTCTTT.

The V gene is TRBV7-2, the J gene TRBJ2-1, with 7 nucleotides matching TRBD2. J gave up 7 bases and V 6 bases, and 15 bases lay outside the gene matches. This CDR3 spans 16 amino acids. Germline values: CDR1 SGHTA, CDR2 FQGNSA. CDR3 DNA sequence: TGTGCCAGCAGAGGAGCCGGTGGCGGGAGAGGTAATGAGCAGTTCTTC. It codes for CASRGAGGGRGNEQFF.

This clone was counted a single time. The rearrangement uses TRBV7-2 and TRBJ2-1; TRBD2 matches 10 bases. The CDR3 loop spans 16 amino acids. V shed 1 base, J shed 4 bases, and the junction held 4 bases outside the gene matches. The germline V gene has CDR1 SGHTA and CDR2 FQGNSA. The CDR3 DNA reads as TGTGCCAGCAGCTTAGAACTAGCGGGGATATACAATGAGCAGTTCTTC. Amino acid sequence: CASSLELAGIYNEQFF.

This clone was counted between two and nine times. This rearrangement joins TRBV6-5 to TRBJ1-2; D perhaps matches TRBD1 (5 bases). This CDR3 comprises 13 residues. Germline lookup yields CDR1 MNHEY and CDR2 SVGAGI. V was cut by 5 bases and J by 1 base, with 8 bases left in between. Here the CDR3 DNA reads TGTGCCAGCAGTCAGGGTCTTAACTATGGCTACACCTTC. Encoded protein: CASSQGLNYGYTF.